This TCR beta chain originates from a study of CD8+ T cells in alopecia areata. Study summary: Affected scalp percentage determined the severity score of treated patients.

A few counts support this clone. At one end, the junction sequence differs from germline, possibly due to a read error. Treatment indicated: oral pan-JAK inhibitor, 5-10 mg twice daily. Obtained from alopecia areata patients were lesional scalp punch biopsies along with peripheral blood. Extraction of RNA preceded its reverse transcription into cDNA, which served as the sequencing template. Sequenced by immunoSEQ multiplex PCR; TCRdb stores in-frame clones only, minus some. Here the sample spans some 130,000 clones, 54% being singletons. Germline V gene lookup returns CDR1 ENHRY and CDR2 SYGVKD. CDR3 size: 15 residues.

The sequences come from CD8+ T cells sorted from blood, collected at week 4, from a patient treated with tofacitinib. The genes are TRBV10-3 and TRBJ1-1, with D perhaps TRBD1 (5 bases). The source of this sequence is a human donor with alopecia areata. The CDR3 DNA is TGTGCCAGCAGTCCTCCCCCCCAGGGTTACACTGAAGCTTTCTTT. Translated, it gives CASSPPPQGYTEAFF.